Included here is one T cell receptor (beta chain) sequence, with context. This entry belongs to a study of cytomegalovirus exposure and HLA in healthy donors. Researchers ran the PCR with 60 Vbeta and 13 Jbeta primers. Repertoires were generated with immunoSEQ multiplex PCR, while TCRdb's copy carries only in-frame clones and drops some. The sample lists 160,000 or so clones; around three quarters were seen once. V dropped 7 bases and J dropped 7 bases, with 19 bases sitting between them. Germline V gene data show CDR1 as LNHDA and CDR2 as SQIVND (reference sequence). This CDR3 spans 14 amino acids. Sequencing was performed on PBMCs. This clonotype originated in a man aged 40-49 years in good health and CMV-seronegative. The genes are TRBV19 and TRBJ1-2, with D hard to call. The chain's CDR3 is CASTLVADLGGYTF. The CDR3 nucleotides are TGTGCCAGTACGTTAGTAGCCGATTTGGGTGGCTACACCTTC.